Given below is one T cell receptor (beta chain) in context. These data are taken from a study of control samples from healthy donors and cancer patients. The CDR3 spans 17 residues. Germline V lookup: CDR1 LNHDA, CDR2 SQIVND (reference sequence). V was clipped by 6 bases and J by 0 bases, with 18 bases between them. Clones were sequenced by immunoSEQ multiplex PCR, and TCRdb holds only the in-frame ones, with some missing. The table records 100,000 to 150,000 clones, over 85% of them present only once. The clonotype was recovered from a man aged 45-65 years with head and neck cancer. Sequencing input: PBMCs. The genes are TRBV19 and TRBJ1-3; D gene ambiguous. CDR3 sequence (DNA): TGTGCCAGTAGCAGAATTTTGGACGACCTCTCTGGAAACACCATATATTTT. Its protein is CASSRILDDLSGNTIYF.